The sequence of this TCR beta chain was determined in a study of T cell repertoires in cytomegalovirus infection. General study results and limits: What dominated the ex vivo response were HLA-C-restricted CMV-specific TCR beta clonotypes.

Notes on this clonotype: As yet, its antigen is unknown.

TCRdb processed the reads anew with MiXCR; each CDR3 protein has one entry. The sample has under 850,000 distinct CDR3 sequences, 35% seen once. The germline V and J ends were trimmed by 0 bases and 8 bases, with 13 bases remaining between them. Germline CDR1 reads MNHNY; CDR2 reads SVGAGI (reference sequence). This CDR3 is built from 14 residues. The source material was PBMCs. This TCR came from a human donor in good health (CMV status not recorded). Some clones in this sample may be carry-over from other donors' samples. The chain is built from TRBV6-6 and TRBJ1-1; D ambiguous. CDR3 sequence (DNA): TGTGCCAGCAGTTACTCTGATCCCGTAAGCGAAGCTTTCTTT. It yields the protein CASSYSDPVSEAFF.